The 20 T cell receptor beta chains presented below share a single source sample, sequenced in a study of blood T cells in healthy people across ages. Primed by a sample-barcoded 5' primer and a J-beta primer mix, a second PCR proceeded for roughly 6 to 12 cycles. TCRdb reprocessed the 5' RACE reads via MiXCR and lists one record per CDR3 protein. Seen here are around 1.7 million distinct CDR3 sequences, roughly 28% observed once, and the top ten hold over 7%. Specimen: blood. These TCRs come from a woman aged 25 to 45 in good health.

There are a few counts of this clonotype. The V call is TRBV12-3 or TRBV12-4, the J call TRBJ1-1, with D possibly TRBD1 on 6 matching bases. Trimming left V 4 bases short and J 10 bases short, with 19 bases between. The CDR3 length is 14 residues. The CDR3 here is CASSYGTIRIRAFF. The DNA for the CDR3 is TGTGCCAGCAGTTACGGGACAATTAGAATAAGAGCTTTCTTT.

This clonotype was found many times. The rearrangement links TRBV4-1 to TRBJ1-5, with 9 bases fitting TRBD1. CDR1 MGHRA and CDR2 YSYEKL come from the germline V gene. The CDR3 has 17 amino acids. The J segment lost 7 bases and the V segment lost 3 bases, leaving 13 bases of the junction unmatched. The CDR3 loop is CASSQGPGQGTNQPQHF. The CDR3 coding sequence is TGCGCCAGCAGCCAGGGTCCCGGACAGGGGACCAACCAGCCCCAGCATTTT.

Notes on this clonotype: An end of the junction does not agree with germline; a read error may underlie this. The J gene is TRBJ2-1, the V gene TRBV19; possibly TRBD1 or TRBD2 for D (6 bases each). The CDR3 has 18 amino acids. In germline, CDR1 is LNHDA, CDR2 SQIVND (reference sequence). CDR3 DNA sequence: TGTGCCAGTAGTAGGGCAAGGGGGGTTGTTGCCTCCTACAATAAGCAGTTCTTC. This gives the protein CASSRARGVVASYNKQFF.

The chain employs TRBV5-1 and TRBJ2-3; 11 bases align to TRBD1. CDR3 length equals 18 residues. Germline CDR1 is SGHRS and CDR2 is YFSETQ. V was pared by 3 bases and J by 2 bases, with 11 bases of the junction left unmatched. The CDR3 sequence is CASSSLPGTGGFTDTQYF. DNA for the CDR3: TGCGCCAGCAGCTCCTTGCCCGGGACAGGGGGATTCACAGATACGCAGTATTTT.

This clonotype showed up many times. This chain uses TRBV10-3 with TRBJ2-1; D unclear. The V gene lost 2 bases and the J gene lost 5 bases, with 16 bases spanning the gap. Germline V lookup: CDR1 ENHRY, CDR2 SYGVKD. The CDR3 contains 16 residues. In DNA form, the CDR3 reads TGTGCCATCAGTGAGAGATCCTCACCGCCTCACAATGAGCAGTTCTTC. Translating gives CAISERSSPPHNEQFF.

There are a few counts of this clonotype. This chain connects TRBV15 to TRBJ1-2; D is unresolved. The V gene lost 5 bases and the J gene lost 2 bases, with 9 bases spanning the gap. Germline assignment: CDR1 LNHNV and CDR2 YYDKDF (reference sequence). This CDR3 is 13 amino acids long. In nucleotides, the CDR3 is TGTGCCACCAGCCCAGAATTGAACTATGGCTACACCTTC. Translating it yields CATSPELNYGYTF. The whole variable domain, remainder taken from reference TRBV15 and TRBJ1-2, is DAMVIQNPRYQVTQFGKPVTLSCSQTLNHNVMYWYQQKSSQAPKLLFHYYDKDFNNEADTPDNFQSRRPNTSFCFLDIRSPGLGDTAMYLCATSPELNYGYTFGSGTRLTVV.

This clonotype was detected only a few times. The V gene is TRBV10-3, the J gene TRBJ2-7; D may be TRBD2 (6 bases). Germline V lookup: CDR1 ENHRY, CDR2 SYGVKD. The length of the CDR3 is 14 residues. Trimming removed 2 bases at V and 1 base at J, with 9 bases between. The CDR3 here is CAISETTSSYEQYF. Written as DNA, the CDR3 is TGTGCCATCAGTGAGACGACTAGTTCCTACGAGCAGTACTTC.

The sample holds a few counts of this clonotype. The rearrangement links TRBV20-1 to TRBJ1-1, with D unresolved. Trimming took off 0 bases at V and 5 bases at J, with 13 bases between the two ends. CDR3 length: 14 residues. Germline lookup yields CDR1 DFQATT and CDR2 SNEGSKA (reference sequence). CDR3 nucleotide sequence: TGCAGTGCTAGAGATAGCGGCGGTGGGACTGAAGCTTTCTTT. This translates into CSARDSGGGTEAFF.

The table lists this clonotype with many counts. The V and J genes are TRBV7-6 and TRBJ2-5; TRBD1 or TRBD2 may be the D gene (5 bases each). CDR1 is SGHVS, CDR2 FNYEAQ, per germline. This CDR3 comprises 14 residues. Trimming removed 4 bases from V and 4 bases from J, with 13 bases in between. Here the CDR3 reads CASSYRPGRETQYF. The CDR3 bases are TGTGCCAGCAGCTATAGGCCAGGGAGAGAGACCCAGTACTTC.

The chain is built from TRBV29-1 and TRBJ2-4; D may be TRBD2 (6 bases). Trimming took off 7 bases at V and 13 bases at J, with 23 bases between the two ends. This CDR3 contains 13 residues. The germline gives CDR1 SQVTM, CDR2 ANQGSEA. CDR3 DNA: TGCAGCGGGCTGGGACTGGACTACAATGAGCAGTACTTC. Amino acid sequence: CSGLGLDYNEQYF. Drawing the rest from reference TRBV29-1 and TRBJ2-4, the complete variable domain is SAVISQKPSRDICQRGTSLTIQCQVDSQVTMMFWYRQQPGQSLTLIATANQGSEATYESGFVIDKFPISRPNLTFSTLTVSNMSPEDSSIYLCSGLGLDYNEQYFGAGTRLSVL.

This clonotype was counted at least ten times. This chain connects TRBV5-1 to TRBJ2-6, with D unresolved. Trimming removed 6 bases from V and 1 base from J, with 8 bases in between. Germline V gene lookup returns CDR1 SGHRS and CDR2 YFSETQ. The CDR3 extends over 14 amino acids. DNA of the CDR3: TGCGCCAGCACAGAGTTTTCTGGGGCCAACGTCCTGACTTTC. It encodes CASTEFSGANVLTF.

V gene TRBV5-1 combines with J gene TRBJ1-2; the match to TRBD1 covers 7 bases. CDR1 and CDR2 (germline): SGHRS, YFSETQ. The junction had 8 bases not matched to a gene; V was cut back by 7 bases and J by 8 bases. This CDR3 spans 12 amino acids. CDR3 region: CASAGRGNGYTF. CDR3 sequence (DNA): TGCGCCAGCGCCGGCAGGGGGAACGGCTACACCTTC. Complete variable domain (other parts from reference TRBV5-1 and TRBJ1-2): KAGVTQTPRYLIKTRGQQVTLSCSPISGHRSVSWYQQTPGQGLQFLFEYFSETQRNKGNFPGRFSGRQFSNSRSEMNVSTLELGDSALYLCASAGRGNGYTFGSGTRLTVV.

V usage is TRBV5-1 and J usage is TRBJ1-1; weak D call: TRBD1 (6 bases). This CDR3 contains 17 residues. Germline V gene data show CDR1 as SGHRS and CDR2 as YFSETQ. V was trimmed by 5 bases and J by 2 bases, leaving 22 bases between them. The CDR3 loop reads CASRLAGEKVLNTEAFF. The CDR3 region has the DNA TGCGCCAGCAGACTGGCAGGGGAGAAAGTTTTAAACACTGAAGCTTTCTTT.

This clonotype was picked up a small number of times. The CDR3 sequence: CASSERRQFNEKLFF. As DNA, the CDR3 is TGCGCCAGCAGTGAGAGGCGGCAGTTTAATGAAAAACTGTTTTTT. This chain links TRBV10-2 with TRBJ1-4; unclear D gene. The CDR3 runs 15 residues. Germline CDR1 WSHSY, CDR2 SAAADI. Deletions cut 2 bases from V and 4 bases from J, with 11 bases between.

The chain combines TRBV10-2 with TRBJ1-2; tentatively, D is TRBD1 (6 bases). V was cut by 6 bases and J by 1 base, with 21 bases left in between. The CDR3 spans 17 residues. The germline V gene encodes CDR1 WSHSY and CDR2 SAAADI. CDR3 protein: CASRRGIGGAYNYGYTF. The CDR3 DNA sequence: TGCGCCAGCAGGAGAGGGATTGGGGGCGCCTATAACTATGGCTACACCTTC.

CDR3 residues: CASGSPGTDTQYF. The CDR3 DNA sequence: TGTGCCAGCGGCTCCCCGGGCACAGATACGCAGTATTTT. V gene TRBV7-2 combines with J gene TRBJ2-3; D gene unclear. CDR3 length: 13 amino acids. V was shortened by 8 bases and J by 1 base, with 10 bases between the two germline ends. The germline CDR1 and CDR2 sequences are SGHTA and FQGNSA.

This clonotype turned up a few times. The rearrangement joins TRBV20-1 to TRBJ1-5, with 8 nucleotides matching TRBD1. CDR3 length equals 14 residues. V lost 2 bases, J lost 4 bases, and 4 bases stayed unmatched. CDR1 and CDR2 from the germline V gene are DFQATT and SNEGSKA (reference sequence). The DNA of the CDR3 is TGCAGTGCTAGACAGACAGGGGTTAATCAGCCCCAGCATTTT. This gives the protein CSARQTGVNQPQHF.

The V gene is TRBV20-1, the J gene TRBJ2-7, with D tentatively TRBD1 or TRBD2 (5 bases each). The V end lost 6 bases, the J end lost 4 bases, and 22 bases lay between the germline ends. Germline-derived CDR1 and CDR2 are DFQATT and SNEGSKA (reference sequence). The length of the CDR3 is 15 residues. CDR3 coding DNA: TGCAGTGCCACTGACCGCCCCGGGGCCGATTACGAGCAGTACTTC. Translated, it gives CSATDRPGADYEQYF.

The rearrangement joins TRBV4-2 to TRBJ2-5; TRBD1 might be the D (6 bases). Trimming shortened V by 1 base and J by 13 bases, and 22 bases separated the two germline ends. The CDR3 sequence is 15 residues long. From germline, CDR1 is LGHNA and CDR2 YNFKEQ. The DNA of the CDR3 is TGTGCCAGCAGCCAAGCCGGCCAGGGGAACTACGAGCGGTACTTC. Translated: CASSQAGQGNYERYF.

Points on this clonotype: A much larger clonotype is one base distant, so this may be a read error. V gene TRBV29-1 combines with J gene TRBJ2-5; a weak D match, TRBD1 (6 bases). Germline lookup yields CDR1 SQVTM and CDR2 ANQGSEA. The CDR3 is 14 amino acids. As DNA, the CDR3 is TGCAGCGCCAGGGGAAGGGGCTACCAAGAGACCCAGAACTTC. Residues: CSARGRGYQETQNF.